A selection of T cell receptor beta chains follows, all from one sample in a study of shared clonotypes between healthy human individuals. Profiling relied on immunoSEQ multiplex PCR, and the TCRdb table lists in-frame clones only, not all of them. The sample shows 730,000 or so clones, about two thirds of them seen only once. The specimen was memory CD4+ T cells sorted from blood. These receptors all stem from a young woman in good health. Each CDR3 is given with its conserved first and last residue. The D gene is left open where the match is weak. Only part of the rows carry a size: once, few, many, or a class if the clone is expanded.

v_gene: TRBV5-1; abundance: NA; j_gene: TRBJ2-5; len: 14; d_gene: TRBD1; CDR3aa: CASYPGQGQETQYF; CDR3nt: TGCGCCAGCTACCCGGGACAGGGCCAAGAGACCCAGTACTTC
v_gene: TRBV7-2; abundance: NA; j_gene: TRBJ2-1; len: 15; d_gene: NA; CDR3aa: CASSVPGQARGEQFF; CDR3nt: TGTGCCAGCAGCGTACCGGGACAAGCCCGGGGTGAGCAGTTCTTC
v_gene: TRBV2; abundance: NA; j_gene: TRBJ2-5; len: 11; d_gene: NA; CDR3aa: CASRVGETQYF; CDR3nt: TGTGCCAGCAGGGTAGGGGAGACCCAGTACTTC
v_gene: TRBV4-1; abundance: NA; j_gene: TRBJ2-6; len: 16; d_gene: NA; CDR3aa: CASRPTGVSGANVLTF; CDR3nt: TGCGCCAGCAGGCCCACAGGTGTCTCTGGGGCCAACGTCCTGACTTTC
v_gene: TRBV7-9; abundance: few; j_gene: TRBJ2-5; len: 14; d_gene: NA; CDR3aa: CASSLGSAGETQYF; CDR3nt: TGTGCCAGCAGCTTAGGGTCCGCGGGAGAGACCCAGTACTTC
v_gene: TRBV20-1; abundance: few; j_gene: TRBJ1-2; len: 10; d_gene: NA; CDR3aa: CSALTYGYTF; CDR3nt: TGCAGTGCTTTAACCTATGGCTACACCTTC
v_gene: TRBV14; abundance: NA; j_gene: TRBJ2-5; len: 16; d_gene: NA; CDR3aa: CASSQGWGSSQETQYF; CDR3nt: TGTGCCAGCAGCCAAGGGTGGGGGTCGTCGCAAGAGACCCAGTACTTC
v_gene: TRBV7-8; abundance: NA; j_gene: TRBJ1-5; len: 14; d_gene: NA; CDR3aa: CASSLGRVAQPQHF; CDR3nt: TGTGCCAGCAGCTTAGGCAGGGTGGCACAGCCCCAGCATTTT
v_gene: TRBV19; abundance: many; j_gene: TRBJ1-5; len: 14; d_gene: NA; CDR3aa: CATSPADSNQPQHF; CDR3nt: TGTGCCACCTCACCAGCAGATAGCAATCAGCCCCAGCATTTT
v_gene: TRBV6-1; abundance: NA; j_gene: TRBJ1-3; len: 15; d_gene: NA; CDR3aa: CAISDAGNSGNTIYF; CDR3nt: TGTGCCATCAGTGACGCCGGGAACTCTGGAAACACCATATATTTT
v_gene: TRBV11-3; abundance: NA; j_gene: TRBJ2-2; len: 17; d_gene: NA; CDR3aa: CASSLVWDCPWTGELFF; CDR3nt: TGTGCCAGCAGCTTAGTTTGGGACTGTCCATGGACCGGGGAGCTGTTTTTT
v_gene: TRBV5-4; abundance: NA; j_gene: TRBJ2-2; len: 16; d_gene: TRBD1; CDR3aa: CASSGWGTGRTGELFF; CDR3nt: TGTGCCAGCAGCGGTTGGGGGACAGGGCGCACCGGGGAGCTGTTTTTT
v_gene: TRBV9; abundance: NA; j_gene: TRBJ2-1; len: 14; d_gene: NA; CDR3aa: CASSAPRDRAEQFF; CDR3nt: TGTGCCAGCAGCGCGCCCAGGGACCGGGCTGAGCAGTTCTTC
v_gene: TRBV10-3; abundance: NA; j_gene: TRBJ2-1; len: 15; d_gene: TRBD2; CDR3aa: CATRFGVAGVNEQFF; CDR3nt: TGTGCCACCAGATTCGGGGTAGCGGGAGTGAATGAGCAGTTCTTC